The 23 T cell receptor beta chains presented below share a single source sample, sequenced in a study of blood T cell repertoires in COVID-19. Method: immunoSEQ multiplex PCR; TCRdb's copy keeps in-frame clones and lacks some. Among over 70,000 clones listed, roughly three quarters were seen once. Material for sequencing was peripheral blood. The receptors here all came from a man aged 65 to 79 with COVID-19, enrolled during active disease.

This sequence joins TRBV19 and TRBJ1-2; 7 nucleotides line up with TRBD1. After removal of 2 bases from V and 8 bases from J, the junction contained 11 bases not matched to a gene. The CDR3 length is 15 residues. Germline-derived CDR1 and CDR2 are LNHDA and SQIVND (reference sequence). CDR3 bases: TGTGCCAGTAGTATAAGGTTCAGGGGGACTGAGGGCTACACCTTC. Its translation: CASSIRFRGTEGYTF.

The chain combines TRBV5-4 with TRBJ2-3; the match to TRBD2 covers 8 bases. V was pared by 0 bases and J by 3 bases, with 3 bases of the junction left unmatched. This CDR3 has 15 amino acids. Per germline, CDR1 SGHNT and CDR2 YYREEE (reference sequence). This CDR3 is CASSLASSGTDTQYF. CDR3 bases: TGTGCCAGCAGCTTGGCCTCTAGCGGGACAGATACGCAGTATTTT.

The genes are TRBV10-3 and TRBJ2-1; D may be TRBD2 (6 bases). V was pared by 11 bases and J by 3 bases, with 17 bases between. From germline, CDR1 is ENHRY and CDR2 SYGVKD. The CDR3 has 14 amino acids. CDR3 nucleotide sequence: TGTGCCGTCCAGAGCGGGTCTGTCTACAATGAGCAGTTCTTC. This codes for CAVQSGSVYNEQFF.

This chain uses TRBV2 with TRBJ2-7, with unresolved D. This CDR3 contains 11 residues. Trimming took off 6 bases at V and 3 bases at J, with 6 bases between the two ends. Germline loops: CDR1 SNHLY, CDR2 FYNNEI. This CDR3 reads CASRQNYEQYF. CDR3 nucleotide sequence: TGTGCCAGCAGGCAGAACTACGAGCAGTACTTC.

This clone was picked up a small number of times. The chain uses TRBV15 and TRBJ2-1; possible D gene TRBD2, 5 bases. Per the germline V gene, CDR1 is LNHNV and CDR2 is YYDKDF (reference sequence). V lost 3 bases to trimming and J lost 3 bases, with 15 bases between them. The CDR3 is made up of 16 amino acids. As DNA, the CDR3 is TGTGCCACCAGCAGCGAGTGGAGAGGGTTCTACAATGAGCAGTTCTTC. This translates into CATSSEWRGFYNEQFF.

The rearrangement links TRBV9 to TRBJ2-7; D possibly corresponds to TRBD2 (7 bases). This CDR3 spans 17 amino acids. CDR1 and CDR2 (germline): SGDLS, YYNGEE. V lost 1 base and J lost 2, with 19 bases in between. CDR3 DNA sequence: TGTGCCAGCAGCGTATCGACAGGCGAGGGGGGGACCTACGAGCAGTACTTC. Protein: CASSVSTGEGGTYEQYF.

This rearrangement joins TRBV25-1 to TRBJ2-1; D is unclear. CDR3 size: 15 residues. Germline V gene lookup returns CDR1 MGHDK and CDR2 SYGVNS. The V end was cut by 5 bases, the J end by 3 bases, with 14 bases between. CDR3 residues: CASSPTFGRYNEQFF. The CDR3, as DNA: TGTGCCAGCAGTCCGACTTTTGGTCGCTACAATGAGCAGTTCTTC. The variable domain in full, with the rest retrieved from reference TRBV25-1 and TRBJ2-1, is EADIYQTPRYLVIGTGKKITLECSQTMGHDKMYWYQQDPGMELHLIHYSYGVNSTEKGDLSSESTVSRIRTEHFPLTLESARPSHTSQYLCASSPTFGRYNEQFFGPGTRLTVL.

V and J are TRBV18 and TRBJ1-2; 10 nucleotides line up with TRBD1. V dropped 0 bases and J dropped 2; count of bases not matched to a gene: 3. This CDR3 is built from 16 residues. Per the germline V gene, CDR1 is KGHSH and CDR2 is LQKENI. The CDR3 bases are TGTGCCAGCTCACCACCTCTGGGACAGGGGAACTATGGCTACACCTTC. Translating gives CASSPPLGQGNYGYTF.

V and J are TRBV7-8 and TRBJ2-2; D call uncertain. The V end was cut by 1 base, the J end by 1 base, with 7 bases between. This CDR3 is 15 amino acids long. Germline loops: CDR1 SGHVS, CDR2 FQNEAQ. The chain's CDR3 is CASSLVGRNTGELFF. The CDR3 bases are TGTGCCAGCAGCTTAGTGGGCCGGAACACCGGGGAGCTGTTTTTT.

The chain carries TRBV28 and TRBJ1-5; D is possibly TRBD1 (6 bases). The germline V gene encodes CDR1 MDHEN and CDR2 SYDVKM. V was trimmed by 2 bases and J by 0 bases, leaving 23 bases between them. The CDR3 has 20 amino acids. The CDR3 region has the DNA TGTGCCAGCAGTTTAAGCAGGGGCCTGGGATGGGGATATAGCAATCAGCCCCAGCATTTT. This codes for CASSLSRGLGWGYSNQPQHF.

The CDR3 DNA follows: TGTGCCAGCAGAGCGGGATCCTCCTACGAGCAGTACTTC. Amino acid sequence: CASRAGSSYEQYF. V gene TRBV7-2 combines with J gene TRBJ2-7, with 7 bases aligning to TRBD2. The trim removed 6 bases at V and 0 bases at J, leaving 2 bases unmatched. Germline CDR1 SGHTA, CDR2 FQGNSA. The CDR3 is 13 residues long.

V usage is TRBV9 and J usage is TRBJ2-7; possible D gene TRBD2, 6 bases. This CDR3 has 14 amino acids. Germline loops: CDR1 SGDLS, CDR2 YYNGEE. The V end lost 2 bases, the J end lost 3 bases, and 12 bases lay between the germline ends. The CDR3 bases are TGTGCCAGCAGCGTCGGGACTCTCGGCTACGAGCAGTACTTC. Its translation: CASSVGTLGYEQYF.

This clone was seen once. CDR3 amino acids: CASSLGSLNTEAFF. The CDR3 nucleotides read TGTGCCAGCAGCTTAGGGAGCTTGAACACTGAAGCTTTCTTT. The rearrangement uses TRBV7-9 and TRBJ1-1; D is undetermined. Germline loops: CDR1 SEHNR, CDR2 FQNEAQ (reference sequence). The CDR3 covers 14 residues. Trimming stripped 1 base from V and 0 bases from J, with 6 bases between.

This chain uses TRBV9 with TRBJ2-7, with D tentatively TRBD1 (6 bases). The V gene lost 4 bases and the J gene lost 2 bases, with 10 bases spanning the gap. This CDR3 has 13 residues. Germline V gives CDR1 SGDLS, CDR2 YYNGEE. The CDR3, as DNA: TGTGCCAGCAGCTCGGACAGTGCCTACGAGCAGTACTTC. Translation: CASSSDSAYEQYF.

This clone was seen only once. CDR3: CASSPRLAGELREQFF. The CDR3, as DNA: TGTGCCAGCAGCCCCAGACTAGCGGGAGAACTAAGGGAGCAGTTCTTC. The gene calls are TRBV7-9 and TRBJ2-1; 12 positions match TRBD2. Germline CDR1 SEHNR, CDR2 FQNEAQ (reference sequence). The CDR3 is 16 residues long. V trimming: 5 bases; J trimming: 10 bases; junction bases outside the gene matches: 12.

The rearrangement links TRBV7-3 to TRBJ2-2; D is uncertain. The ends were cut back, 6 bases at V and 7 bases at J, with 12 bases in the middle. Germline CDR1 and CDR2: SGHTA and FQGTGA. CDR3 size: 13 residues. The CDR3 is CASSVDRGGELFF. In nucleotides, the CDR3 is TGTGCCAGCAGTGTTGATAGAGGCGGGGAGCTGTTTTTT.

The CDR3 here is CASSRRTGDTGELFF. As DNA, the CDR3 is TGTGCCAGCAGCCGTCGGACAGGGGATACCGGGGAGCTGTTTTTT. This chain joins TRBV6-5 and TRBJ2-2; 9 bases fit TRBD1. With V trimmed by 6 bases and J by 5 bases, 7 bases remained unmatched. The CDR3 is made up of 15 amino acids. In germline, CDR1 is MNHEY, CDR2 SVGAGI.

The chain links TRBV5-5 to TRBJ2-6, with 7 bases that match TRBD1. The CDR3 runs 15 residues. From germline, CDR1 is SGHKS and CDR2 YYEKEE (reference sequence). J gave up 4 bases and V 4 bases, and 5 bases lay outside the gene matches. The CDR3 sequence is CASSVTGAGANVLTF. The CDR3 coding sequence is TGTGCCAGCAGCGTAACAGGGGCGGGGGCCAACGTCCTGACTTTC.

As regards this clone: This could be a read error, since a much larger clone is one nucleotide away. The chain combines TRBV28 with TRBJ1-5; 7 bases are a match to TRBD1. Germline CDR1 MDHEN, CDR2 SYDVKM. CDR3 length equals 19 residues. V shed 8 bases, J shed 6 bases, and the junction held 25 bases outside the gene matches. This CDR3 reads CASAQRDRTARLIGQPQHF. The CDR3 region has the DNA TGTGCCAGCGCCCAGAGGGACAGAACTGCCAGGCTAATCGGTCAGCCCCAGCATTTT.

V usage is TRBV27 and J usage is TRBJ2-3; 7 bases match TRBD1. This CDR3 spans 14 amino acids. V was pared by 7 bases and J by 2 bases, with 6 bases of the junction left unmatched. In germline, CDR1 is MNHEY, CDR2 SMNVEV (reference sequence). CDR3 amino acids: CASTTGDYTDTQYF. In DNA, the CDR3 is TGTGCCAGCACAACAGGGGATTACACAGATACGCAGTATTTT.

This clone was counted between two and nine times. The chain joins TRBV18 to TRBJ1-5, with 8 bases lining up with TRBD1. The germline gives CDR1 KGHSH, CDR2 LQKENI. The V segment lost 4 bases and the J segment 5 bases; nucleotides outside the gene matches: 7. The CDR3 sequence is 15 residues long. The CDR3 coding sequence is TGTGCCAGCTCACTTGACAGGGGAGGCGATCAGCCCCAGCATTTT. It translates to CASSLDRGGDQPQHF.

J is TRBJ2-2 and V is TRBV24-1; TRBD1 agrees at 8 bases. The length of the CDR3 is 16 residues. Germline values: CDR1 KGHDR, CDR2 SFDVKD. The J segment lost 3 bases and the V segment lost 3 bases, leaving 5 bases of the junction unmatched. CDR3 bases: TGTGCCACCAGTGATCCCGGACAGGGCGACACCGGGGAGCTGTTTTTT. This encodes CATSDPGQGDTGELFF.

The chain carries TRBV2 and TRBJ1-4; D possibly corresponds to TRBD1 (5 bases). Germline CDR1 is SNHLY and CDR2 is FYNNEI. The CDR3 spans 14 residues. V gave up 6 bases and J gave up 8 bases, with 16 bases separating them. In DNA form, the CDR3 reads TGTGCCAGCAGGGTGGACGGCTCAGGGGAAAAACTGTTTTTT. It codes for CASRVDGSGEKLFF.